The entry below gives a single T cell receptor beta chain sequence along with its context. This sample was included in a study of PD-L1 blockade in urothelial cancer. CDR1 is SGHDN, CDR2 FVKESK, per germline. V lost 5 bases, J lost 0 bases, and 8 bases lay in between. The CDR3 spans 13 residues. Time point given: pretreatment peripheral blood. Produced via immunoSEQ multiplex PCR; TCRdb's table is partial and in-frame only. This sample has 85,000 to 90,000 clones; around 85% occur once, and the top ten carry approximately 14%. V and J are TRBV14 and TRBJ2-7; no clear D. The clonotype was recovered from a man between 60 and 70 years old with urothelial cancer. The sequencing used PBMCs, collected around atezolizumab (anti-PD-L1) treatment. DNA of the CDR3: TGTGCCAGCAGCATATATATCTCCTACGAGCAGTACTTC. Amino acids: CASSIYISYEQYF.